This T cell receptor beta chain is drawn from a study of cytotoxic CD8 clonotypes in ibrutinib-treated CLL. V was pared by 2 bases and J by 3 bases, with 2 bases of the junction left unmatched. The CDR3 totals 16 residues. Germline-derived CDR1 and CDR2 are SGHTA and FQGNSA. Assay: immunoSEQ multiplex PCR; the TCRdb copy retains only in-frame clones and omits some. The table has 120,000 to 150,000 clones, under 95% seen once; the top ten hold about a tenth. The sample in question was PBMCs, obtained after 12 months of ibrutinib treatment. This clonotype was obtained from a human donor with chronic lymphocytic leukemia. The chain carries TRBV7-2 and TRBJ2-4; 12 bases are a match to TRBD2. CDR3 sequence reads: CASSLTTSGSKNIQYF. The DNA of the CDR3 is TGTGCCAGCAGCTTAACGACTAGCGGGAGCAAAAACATTCAGTACTTC.